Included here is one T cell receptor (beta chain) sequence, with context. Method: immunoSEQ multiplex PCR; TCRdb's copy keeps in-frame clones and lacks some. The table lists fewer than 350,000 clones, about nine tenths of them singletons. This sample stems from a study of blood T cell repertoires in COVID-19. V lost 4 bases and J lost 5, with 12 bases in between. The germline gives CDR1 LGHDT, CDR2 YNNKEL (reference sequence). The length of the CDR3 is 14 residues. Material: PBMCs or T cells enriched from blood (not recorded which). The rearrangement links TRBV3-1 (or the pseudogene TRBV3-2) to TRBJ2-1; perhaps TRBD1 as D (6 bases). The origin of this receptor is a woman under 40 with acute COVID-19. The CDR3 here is CASSPHDRNNEQFF. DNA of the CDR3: TGTGCCAGCAGCCCCCATGACAGGAACAATGAGCAGTTCTTC.